This T cell receptor (beta chain) is drawn from a study of T cells of healthy individuals. TCRdb processed the 5' RACE reads anew with MiXCR; each CDR3 protein has one entry. This table has roughly 76,000 distinct CDR3 sequences, more than 5% appearing once. This clonotype was picked up many times. The TCR sequence derives from a female donor in good health.

The CDR3 is CASSPWGGDEQFF. The CDR3 DNA sequence: TGTGCCAGCAGCCCATGGGGAGGCGATGAGCAGTTCTTC. The chain has TRBV7-2 and TRBJ2-1; D perhaps matches TRBD2 (6 bases). Germline CDR1 and CDR2: SGHTA and FQGNSA. The CDR3 extends over 13 amino acids. V lost 5 bases to trimming and J lost 8 bases, with 13 bases between them.